This T cell receptor (beta chain) was recorded in a study of T-cell memory formation after mild COVID-19. Study context: TCR clustering was largely donor specific. Study outcomes and limitations: Contracting clones from day 15 to 85 had balanced CD4/CD8; later expanders favoured CD4+.

The table lists this clonotype with a few counts. Antigen specificity is unknown. CDR1 SGHVS and CDR2 FNYEAQ come from the germline V gene. The CDR3 spans 12 residues. The V end was cut by 5 bases, the J end by 6 bases, with 9 bases between. Sample barcodes and UMIs were carried by the TCR alpha and TCR beta cDNA libraries that 5'RACE generated with constant-segment primers. TCRdb re-called the 5' RACE reads through MiXCR, storing one row per CDR3 protein. The sample has roughly 350,000 distinct CDR3 sequences; 25% to 30% are singletons. This TCR was sampled from an adult woman who had mild COVID-19 (a few samples of this study predate the infection). Cell type and time point are not known. Source material: PBMCs or a T cell subset sorted from them (not recorded which). The chain couples TRBV7-6 to TRBJ2-3; D ambiguous. CDR3 sequence (DNA): TGTGCCAGCAGCCTGTCTTGGGATACGCAGTATTTT. Protein: CASSLSWDTQYF.